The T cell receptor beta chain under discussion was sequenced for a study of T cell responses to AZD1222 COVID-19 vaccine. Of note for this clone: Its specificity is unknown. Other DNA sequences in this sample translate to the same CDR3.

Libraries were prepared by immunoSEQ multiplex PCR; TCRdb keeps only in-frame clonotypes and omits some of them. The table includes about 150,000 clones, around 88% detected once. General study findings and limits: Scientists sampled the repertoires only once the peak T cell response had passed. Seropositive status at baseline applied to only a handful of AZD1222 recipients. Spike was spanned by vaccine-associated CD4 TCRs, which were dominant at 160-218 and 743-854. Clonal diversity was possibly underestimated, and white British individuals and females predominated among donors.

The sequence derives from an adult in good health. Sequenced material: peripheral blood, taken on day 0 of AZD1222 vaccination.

Here the CDR3 DNA reads TGTGCCAGCAGTGAACGCGGGACCTACAATGAGCAGTTCTTC. Its protein is CASSERGTYNEQFF. The chain combines TRBV2 with TRBJ2-1; possible D gene TRBD2, 6 bases. CDR1 and CDR2 from the germline V gene are SNHLY and FYNNEI. This CDR3 comprises 14 residues. V lost 2 bases to trimming and J lost 2 bases, with 7 bases between them.